Below are 30 T cell receptor beta chains sequenced from a single sample in a study of T cell changes during pregnancy in multiple sclerosis. Libraries were prepared by immunoSEQ multiplex PCR; TCRdb keeps only in-frame clonotypes and omits some of them. This table holds some 20,000 clones, roughly 91% found once. Material: CD4+ T cells from peripheral blood mononuclear cells, obtained in the first trimester of pregnancy. The receptors shown here come from a female donor in good health, enrolled as a control in a pregnancy study.

The chain uses TRBV15 and TRBJ1-1, with D possibly TRBD1 on 6 matching bases. Trimming pared 6 bases from V and 7 bases from J, leaving 24 bases between. The CDR3 length is 16 residues. Germline-derived CDR1 and CDR2 are LNHNV and YYDKDF (reference sequence). CDR3 region: CATSFPTGAGVSEAFF. In DNA form, the CDR3 reads TGTGCCACCAGTTTCCCCACCGGGGCAGGGGTCAGTGAAGCTTTCTTT.

This chain connects TRBV6-6 to TRBJ1-5, with TRBD1 identical over 7 bases. The germline V gene has CDR1 MNHNY and CDR2 SVGAGI (reference sequence). V lost 5 bases and J lost 6; bases outside the gene matches: 13. This CDR3 has 16 amino acids. The CDR3 DNA is TGTGCCAGCAGTCCCAATCAAGACAGGGTTGGTCAGCCCCAGCATTTT. Protein sequence: CASSPNQDRVGQPQHF.

The gene calls are TRBV6-1 and TRBJ2-3, with D tentatively TRBD1 (6 bases). The ends were cut back, 2 bases at V and 3 bases at J, with 9 bases in the middle. This CDR3 contains 14 residues. The germline CDR1 and CDR2 sequences are MNHNS and SASEGT. The DNA for the CDR3 is TGTGCCAGCAGTGAACTACAGGGAACAGATACGCAGTATTTT. Amino acid sequence: CASSELQGTDTQYF.

The chain carries TRBV9 and TRBJ2-3; 8 bases map to TRBD2. Looked up from germline, CDR1 is SGDLS and CDR2 is YYNGEE. The CDR3 has 17 amino acids. J was trimmed by 1 base and V by 1 base; bases with no gene match: 8. CDR3 DNA: TGTGCCAGCAGCGTACCCCGGGGAGCGGGGGGCACAGATACGCAGTATTTT. Protein sequence: CASSVPRGAGGTDTQYF.

The chain joins TRBV4-3 to TRBJ1-4, with a tentative D call TRBD1 (6 bases). With 4 bases removed from V and 8 bases from J, the gap between germline ends came to 23 bases. CDR1 is LGHNA, CDR2 YSLEER, per germline. The CDR3 consists of 17 residues. In DNA form, the CDR3 reads TGCGCCAGCAGCCCCTCGAGGGGGGGCAGTACATCGGAAAAACTGTTTTTT. It specifies CASSPSRGGSTSEKLFF.

The chain recombines TRBV29-1 with TRBJ1-4; tentatively, D is TRBD1 (5 bases). The CDR3 spans 13 residues. In germline, CDR1 is SQVTM, CDR2 ANQGSEA. V dropped 4 bases and J dropped 7 bases, with 13 bases sitting between them. CDR3 bases: TGCAGCGTTGCGGGGGGTGGCCCTGAAAAACTGTTTTTT. It codes for CSVAGGGPEKLFF.

The chain is built from TRBV15 and TRBJ1-1; D gene uncertain. The CDR3 runs to 15 residues. V lost 1 base to trimming and J lost 9 bases, with 18 bases between them. CDR1 is LNHNV, CDR2 YYDKDF, per germline (reference sequence). The CDR3 bases are TGTGCCACCAGCAGAGTTAACAGCGGAGAAAAGAAAGCTTTCTTT. Its protein product is CATSRVNSGEKKAFF.

The genes are TRBV6-5 and TRBJ2-3; weak D call: TRBD1 (5 bases). CDR1 and CDR2 from the germline V gene are MNHEY and SVGAGI. Between the trimmed V and J ends, which lost 2 bases and 3 bases, there was a span of 12 bases. This CDR3 region has 15 residues. CDR3 amino acids: CASSYGGQGTDTQYF. The CDR3 DNA is TGTGCCAGCAGTTACGGCGGACAAGGGACAGATACGCAGTATTTT.

The rearrangement uses TRBV5-5 and TRBJ2-7, with D maybe TRBD1 (6 bases). The CDR3 is 14 residues long. V was pared by 1 base and J by 0 bases, with 8 bases between. CDR1 SGHKS and CDR2 YYEKEE come from the germline V gene (reference sequence). Here the CDR3 reads CASSLRTASYEQYF. The CDR3 nucleotides read TGTGCCAGCAGCTTGAGGACAGCCTCCTACGAGCAGTACTTC.

The CDR3 sequence: CASSTGQLGNQPQHF. CDR3 nucleotides: TGTGCCAGTAGTACCGGACAGTTGGGCAATCAGCCCCAGCATTTT. This chain connects TRBV19 to TRBJ1-5; TRBD1 is a possible D gene (6 bases). V gave up 4 bases and J gave up 2 bases, with 12 bases separating them. The CDR3 extends over 15 amino acids. The germline V gene has CDR1 LNHDA and CDR2 SQIVND (reference sequence).

The rearrangement links TRBV4-3 to TRBJ2-7, with TRBD1 matching over 7 bases. The CDR3 is 16 amino acids. Trimming at V came to 0 bases and at J to 6 bases, leaving 11 bases not matched to a gene. Looked up from germline, CDR1 is LGHNA and CDR2 is YSLEER. CDR3 nucleotide sequence: TGCGCCAGCAGCCAAGAATGGGGACAGTCAGTATCCGAGCAGTACTTC. This sequence encodes CASSQEWGQSVSEQYF.

The chain links TRBV5-1 to TRBJ2-7; TRBD1 might be the D (6 bases). Germline CDR1 and CDR2: SGHRS and YFSETQ. The CDR3 contains 15 residues. Trimming cost V 4 bases and J 3 bases, with 17 bases left between them. The CDR3 is CASSVLQGSDYEQYF. The CDR3 bases are TGCGCCAGCAGCGTATTACAGGGATCGGACTACGAGCAGTACTTC.

The rearrangement uses TRBV10-3 and TRBJ1-1; D is possibly TRBD1 (6 bases). The CDR3 totals 13 residues. The V gene's germline CDR1 is ENHRY and CDR2 SYGVKD. Trimming cost V 10 bases and J 5 bases, with 17 bases left between them. The DNA of the CDR3 is TGTGCCACTAATCCGGGACAATCAACTGAAGCTTTCTTT. Residues: CATNPGQSTEAFF.

V gene TRBV2 combines with J gene TRBJ1-3; no definite D call. This CDR3 spans 17 amino acids. CDR1 SNHLY and CDR2 FYNNEI come from the germline V gene. Between the trimmed V and J ends, which lost 4 bases and 0 bases, there was a span of 16 bases. CDR3 sequence: CASSATRPSSSGNTIYF. CDR3 DNA: TGTGCCAGCAGTGCCACCAGGCCTTCGAGCTCTGGAAACACCATATATTTT.

The gene calls are TRBV19 and TRBJ2-1; a possible D gene is TRBD2 (5 bases). V gave up 6 bases and J gave up 6 bases, with 12 bases separating them. The CDR3 contains 13 residues. Germline CDR1 LNHDA, CDR2 SQIVND (reference sequence). CDR3 in amino acids: CASRNGVVNEQFF. The DNA for the CDR3 is TGTGCCAGTAGAAACGGGGTTGTCAATGAGCAGTTCTTC.

The V and J genes are TRBV7-2 and TRBJ2-5; D is uncertain. The CDR3 length is 15 residues. Germline-derived CDR1 and CDR2 are SGHTA and FQGNSA. Trimming left V 3 bases short and J 5 bases short, with 16 bases between. Written as DNA, the CDR3 is TGTGCCAGCAGCTTTAGACTGCCCGGTGTGGAGACCCAGTACTTC. Translating gives CASSFRLPGVETQYF.

The chain combines TRBV10-3 with TRBJ2-7, with D maybe TRBD2 (5 bases). There are 14 residues in the CDR3. Germline CDR1 and CDR2: ENHRY and SYGVKD. Trimming took off 0 bases at V and 6 bases at J, with 12 bases between the two ends. The CDR3 region has the DNA TGTGCCATCAGTGAGTCGTTCGAGGGCGGCGAGCAGTACTTC. Its translation: CAISESFEGGEQYF.

The V and J genes are TRBV9 and TRBJ1-4; no definite D call. The germline V gene encodes CDR1 SGDLS and CDR2 YYNGEE. The V end lost 0 bases, the J end lost 4 bases, and 7 bases lay between the germline ends. The CDR3 has 14 amino acids. CDR3: CASSVGHGNEKLFF. CDR3 DNA sequence: TGTGCCAGCAGCGTAGGGCATGGTAATGAAAAACTGTTTTTT.

This clone was found a few times. This chain connects TRBV19 to TRBJ2-2; 8 nucleotides match TRBD2. The CDR3 consists of 15 residues. From germline, CDR1 is LNHDA and CDR2 SQIVND (reference sequence). Trimming removed 5 bases from V and 4 bases from J; junction bases left unmatched: 6. CDR3 sequence (DNA): TGTGCCAGTAGTTTTAGCGGGGCAGTCACCGGGGAGCTGTTTTTT. This sequence encodes CASSFSGAVTGELFF.

This clone occurred a few times. This rearrangement joins TRBV6-1 to TRBJ2-5, with D tentatively TRBD2 (6 bases). Germline CDR1 reads MNHNS; CDR2 reads SASEGT. V was pared by 3 bases and J by 5 bases, with 7 bases between. This CDR3 comprises 12 residues. CDR3: CASSDRGETQYF. CDR3 sequence (DNA): TGTGCCAGCAGTGACCGGGGGGAGACCCAGTACTTC.

This clone was counted between two and nine times. This chain links TRBV4-3 with TRBJ2-7; 10 bases line up with TRBD1. The CDR3 is 16 residues long. V lost 2 bases and J lost 6; bases outside the gene matches: 10. Germline V gene data show CDR1 as LGHNA and CDR2 as YSLEER. The CDR3: CASSQLTGGGQGEQYF. The CDR3 DNA reads TGCGCCAGCAGCCAACTGACAGGGGGCGGGCAAGGCGAGCAGTACTTC.

CDR3 sequence: CASSPLGQGSSFYGYTF. CDR3 bases: TGTGCCAGCAGCCCCCTGGGACAGGGCTCCTCTTTTTATGGCTACACCTTC. V gene TRBV27 combines with J gene TRBJ1-2, with TRBD1 matching 9 bases. From germline, CDR1 is MNHEY and CDR2 SMNVEV (reference sequence). The CDR3 spans 17 residues. V was clipped by 6 bases and J by 5 bases; unmatched bases: 16.

The DNA for the CDR3 is TGTGCCAGCTCCTACATGTCGGGAGCGCGGAATGAGCAGTTCTTC. Translated, it gives CASSYMSGARNEQFF. This chain joins TRBV11-3 and TRBJ2-1, with D tentatively TRBD2 (6 bases). Looked up from germline, CDR1 is SGHNT and CDR2 is YENEEA. Trimming took off 8 bases at V and 7 bases at J, with 21 bases between the two ends. The CDR3 runs to 15 residues.

V is TRBV6-1 and J is TRBJ1-1; possible D gene TRBD1, 6 bases. Germline CDR1 MNHNS, CDR2 SASEGT. Deletions cut 7 bases from V and 10 bases from J, with 10 bases between. The CDR3 extends over 10 amino acids. The CDR3 reads CASMLGAAFF. The CDR3 DNA sequence: TGTGCCAGCATGTTGGGGGCAGCTTTCTTT.

As for this clone: Here the CDR3 omits its conserved ending phenylalanine or tryptophan, so a read error is the likely source. This chain joins TRBV6-5 and TRBJ1-2; tentative D call: TRBD1 (6 bases). Germline CDR1 is MNHEY and CDR2 is SVGAGI. The CDR3 covers 14 residues. Between the trimmed V and J ends, which lost 6 bases and 2 bases, there was a span of 13 bases. The CDR3 DNA is TGTGCCAGCAGACAAGCCGACAGGAACTATGGCTACACCCTC. This encodes CASRQADRNYGYTL.

This rearrangement joins TRBV4-1 to TRBJ1-2; 7 nucleotides match TRBD1. This CDR3 comprises 14 residues. After removal of 2 bases from V and 8 bases from J, the junction contained 8 bases not matched to a gene. Germline loops: CDR1 MGHRA, CDR2 YSYEKL. Written as DNA, the CDR3 is TGCGCCAGCAGCCAATCCCCCGTAGGGGGCGGCTACACCTTC. Protein: CASSQSPVGGGYTF.

The chain is built from TRBV7-9 and TRBJ2-7; D remains unclear. This CDR3 is built from 13 residues. Germline V gene data show CDR1 as SEHNR and CDR2 as FQNEAQ (reference sequence). The V gene lost 4 bases and the J gene lost 2 bases, with 9 bases spanning the gap. The CDR3 DNA is TGTGCCAGCAGCTCCTATCTGACCTACGAGCAGTACTTC. It translates to CASSSYLTYEQYF.

V is TRBV14 and J is TRBJ2-2; no reliable D call. Between the trimmed V and J ends, which lost 3 bases and 0 bases, there was a span of 11 bases. Germline lookup yields CDR1 SGHDN and CDR2 FVKESK. The CDR3 has 16 amino acids. CDR3: CASSQYRLANTGELFF. The CDR3 nucleotides read TGTGCCAGCAGCCAGTATCGTCTCGCGAACACCGGGGAGCTGTTTTTT. The variable domain in full, with the rest retrieved from reference TRBV14 and TRBJ2-2, is EAGVTQFPSHSVIEKGQTVTLRCDPISGHDNLYWYRRVMGKEIKFLLHFVKESKQDESGMPNNRFLAERTGGTYSTLKVQPAELEDSGVYFCASSQYRLANTGELFFGEGSRLTVL.

J is TRBJ2-5 and V is TRBV30; D uncertain. Trimming left V 1 base short and J 4 bases short, with 13 bases between. Germline CDR1 and CDR2: GTSNPN and SVGIG (reference sequence). The CDR3 extends over 14 amino acids. The CDR3 DNA follows: TGTGCCTGGAGTGAGACAAACGAACCAGAGACCCAGTACTTC. Its translation is CAWSETNEPETQYF.

This clone is judged medium-sized (0.01 to 0.1%). The chain uses TRBV6-4 and TRBJ1-4; perhaps TRBD1 as D (6 bases). The CDR3 runs to 14 residues. V lost 7 bases to trimming and J lost 5 bases, with 14 bases between them. Germline CDR1 MRHNA, CDR2 SNTAGT. This CDR3 reads CASMNRGTNEKLFF. The CDR3 region has the DNA TGTGCCAGCATGAATAGGGGGACGAATGAAAAACTGTTTTTT.